One sample yielded the 8 T cell receptor beta chains listed below, sequenced in a study of blood T cell repertoires in COVID-19. Profiling relied on immunoSEQ multiplex PCR, and the TCRdb table lists in-frame clones only, not all of them. The table lists about 160,000 clones, roughly 85% of them singletons. The sequenced material came from peripheral blood. These receptors all stem from a woman aged 55-69 years with COVID-19, enrolled during active disease.

Only a few counts were recorded for this clone. V usage is TRBV5-4 and J usage is TRBJ1-2, with 7 bases lining up with TRBD1. The CDR3 loop spans 15 amino acids. J gave up 4 bases and V 4 bases, and 10 bases lay outside the gene matches. Germline loops: CDR1 SGHNT, CDR2 YYREEE (reference sequence). The CDR3 sequence is CASSPSRGQGYGYTF. The CDR3 DNA sequence: TGTGCCAGCAGCCCGAGTAGGGGGCAAGGCTATGGCTACACCTTC.

The genes are TRBV2 and TRBJ2-1; 8 positions agree with TRBD2. This CDR3 has 14 residues. CDR1 SNHLY and CDR2 FYNNEI come from the germline V gene. V lost 4 bases and J lost 9; bases outside the gene matches: 8. As DNA, the CDR3 is TGTGCCAGCAGTGTGTCGGGAGGGCCTCGTGAGCAGTTCTTC. As protein: CASSVSGGPREQFF.

This chain links TRBV7-8 with TRBJ1-2; 7 bases line up with TRBD1. With 1 base clipped from V and 5 bases from J, the junction kept 4 bases outside the gene matches. CDR3 length equals 14 residues. Germline V lookup: CDR1 SGHVS, CDR2 FQNEAQ. CDR3 protein: CASSLGPGGYGYTF. For the CDR3, the DNA is TGTGCCAGCAGCTTAGGCCCAGGGGGGTATGGCTACACCTTC.

In its sample, this clone was seen a few times. The V gene is TRBV19, the J gene TRBJ1-6; 8 bases agree with TRBD1. Germline V gene lookup returns CDR1 LNHDA and CDR2 SQIVND (reference sequence). This CDR3 comprises 15 residues. The junction had 9 bases not matched to a gene; V was cut back by 7 bases and J by 7 bases. The CDR3 DNA is TGTGCCAGTACCCCAGGACAGGGCTGGAATTCACCCCTCCACTTT. It specifies CASTPGQGWNSPLHF.

This chain connects TRBV9 to TRBJ1-6, with a possible D match to TRBD1 (5 bases). Between the trimmed V and J ends, which lost 2 bases and 10 bases, there was a span of 19 bases. CDR3 size: 16 residues. Germline CDR1 SGDLS, CDR2 YYNGEE. CDR3: CASSVPGLAGESPLHF. The CDR3 DNA is TGTGCCAGCAGCGTCCCGGGGCTCGCGGGAGAATCACCCCTCCACTTT.

CDR3 amino acids: CASSLGAGQRTDTQYF. CDR3 bases: TGTGCCAGCAGCTTGGGAGCGGGACAACGCACAGATACGCAGTATTTT. The V gene is TRBV5-5, the J gene TRBJ2-3; D may be TRBD2 (7 bases). The length of the CDR3 is 16 residues. Germline V gene lookup returns CDR1 SGHKS and CDR2 YYEKEE (reference sequence). Trimming pared 0 bases from V and 1 base from J, leaving 12 bases between.

The chain is built from TRBV3-1 (or the pseudogene TRBV3-2) and TRBJ1-1; D may be TRBD1 (5 bases). V lost 5 bases and J lost 7, with 20 bases in between. The germline V gene encodes CDR1 LGHDT and CDR2 YNNKEL (reference sequence). The CDR3 covers 15 residues. This CDR3 reads CASSETRGGMSEAFF. The DNA for the CDR3 is TGTGCCAGCAGCGAGACAAGGGGCGGGATGAGTGAAGCTTTCTTT.

The chain employs TRBV2 and TRBJ2-3; tentatively, D is TRBD2 (7 bases). The CDR3 contains 14 residues. The germline V and J ends were trimmed by 6 bases and 2 bases, with 12 bases remaining between them. CDR1 and CDR2 from the germline V gene are SNHLY and FYNNEI. In DNA form, the CDR3 reads TGTGCCAGCAGGACGGGGGGCTTCACAGATACGCAGTATTTT. Encoded protein: CASRTGGFTDTQYF.